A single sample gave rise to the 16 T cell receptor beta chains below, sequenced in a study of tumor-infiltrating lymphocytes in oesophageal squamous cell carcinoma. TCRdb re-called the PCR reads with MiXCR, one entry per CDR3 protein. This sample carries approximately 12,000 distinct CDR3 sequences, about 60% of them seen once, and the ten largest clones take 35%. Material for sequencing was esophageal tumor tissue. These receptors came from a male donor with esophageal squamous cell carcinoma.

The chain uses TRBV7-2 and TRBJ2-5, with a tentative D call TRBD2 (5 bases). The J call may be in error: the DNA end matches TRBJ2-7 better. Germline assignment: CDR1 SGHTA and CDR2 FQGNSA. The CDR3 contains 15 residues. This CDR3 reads CASSYQQRGRYEQYF. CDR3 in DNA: TGTGCCAGCAGCTACCAGCAGAGAGGGCGGTACGAGCAGTACTTC.

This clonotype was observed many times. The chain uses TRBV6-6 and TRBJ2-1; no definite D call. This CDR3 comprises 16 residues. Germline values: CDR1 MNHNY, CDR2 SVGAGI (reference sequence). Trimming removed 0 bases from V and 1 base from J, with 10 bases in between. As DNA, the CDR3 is TGTGCCAGCAGTTACTCCTTGCCTGAATCCTACAATGAGCAGTTCTTC. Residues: CASSYSLPESYNEQFF.

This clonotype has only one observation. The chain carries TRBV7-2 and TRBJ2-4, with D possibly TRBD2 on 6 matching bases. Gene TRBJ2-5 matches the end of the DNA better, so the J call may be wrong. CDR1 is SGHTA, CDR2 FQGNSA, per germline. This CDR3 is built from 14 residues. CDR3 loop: CASSWGGAQETQYF. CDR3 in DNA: TGTGCCAGCAGCTGGGGCGGGGCTCAAGAGACCCAGTACTTC.

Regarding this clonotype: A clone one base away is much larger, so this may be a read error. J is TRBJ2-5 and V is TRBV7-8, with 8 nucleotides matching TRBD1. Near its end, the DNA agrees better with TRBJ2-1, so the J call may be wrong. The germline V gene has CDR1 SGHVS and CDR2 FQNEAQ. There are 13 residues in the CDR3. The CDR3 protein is CASSSDRDGEQFF. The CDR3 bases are TGTGCCAGCAGTTCGGACAGGGACGGTGAGCAGTTCTTC.

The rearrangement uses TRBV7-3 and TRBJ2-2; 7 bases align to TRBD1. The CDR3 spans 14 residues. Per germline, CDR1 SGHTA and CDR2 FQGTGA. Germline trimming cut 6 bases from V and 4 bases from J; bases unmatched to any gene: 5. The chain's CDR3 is CASRRDSSTGELFF. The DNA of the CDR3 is TGTGCCAGCAGAAGGGACAGCTCCACCGGGGAGCTGTTTTTT.

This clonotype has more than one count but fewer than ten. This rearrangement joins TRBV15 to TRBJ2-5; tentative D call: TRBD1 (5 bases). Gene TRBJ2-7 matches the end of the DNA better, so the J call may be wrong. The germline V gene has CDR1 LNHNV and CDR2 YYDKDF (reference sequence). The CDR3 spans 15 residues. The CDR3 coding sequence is TGTGCCACCGGAAAAGGCGACAGCCATACCTACGAGCAGTACTTC. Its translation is CATGKGDSHTYEQYF.

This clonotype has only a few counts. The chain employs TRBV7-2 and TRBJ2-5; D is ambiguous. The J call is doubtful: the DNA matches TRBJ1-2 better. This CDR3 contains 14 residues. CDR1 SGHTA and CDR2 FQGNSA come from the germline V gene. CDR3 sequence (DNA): TGTGCCAGCAGCTTAGGTCCCGGTAACTATGGCTACACCTTC. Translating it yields CASSLGPGNYGYTF.

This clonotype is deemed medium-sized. The CDR3: CASSLDRLAGQFF. The CDR3 bases are TGTGCCAGCAGCTTGGATAGACTAGCGGGACAGTTCTTC. This sequence joins TRBV5-4 and TRBJ2-1, with 11 positions matching TRBD2. The length of the CDR3 is 13 residues. Germline-derived CDR1 and CDR2 are SGHNT and YYREEE (reference sequence). V lost 0 bases and J lost 13; bases outside the gene matches: 3.

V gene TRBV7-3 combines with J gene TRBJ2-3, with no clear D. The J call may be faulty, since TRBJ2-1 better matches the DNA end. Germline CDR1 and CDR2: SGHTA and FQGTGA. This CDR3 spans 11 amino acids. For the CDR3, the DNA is TGTGCCAGCAGCTTGGGCGGTACGCAGTTCTTC. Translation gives CASSLGGTQFF.

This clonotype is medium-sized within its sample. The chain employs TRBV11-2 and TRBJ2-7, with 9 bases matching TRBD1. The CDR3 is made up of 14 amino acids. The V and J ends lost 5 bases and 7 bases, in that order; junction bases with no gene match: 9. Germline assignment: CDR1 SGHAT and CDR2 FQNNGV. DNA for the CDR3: TGTGCCAGCAGCCAAGGGACAGGGTCATGGGAGCAGTACTTC. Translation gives CASSQGTGSWEQYF.

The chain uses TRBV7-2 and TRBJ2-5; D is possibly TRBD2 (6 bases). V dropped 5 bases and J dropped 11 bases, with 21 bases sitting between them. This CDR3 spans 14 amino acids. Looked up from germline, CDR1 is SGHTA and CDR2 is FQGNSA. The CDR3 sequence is CASSRGGGVREQYF. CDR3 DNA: TGTGCCAGCAGCCGCGGTGGCGGGGTGAGAGAGCAGTACTTC.

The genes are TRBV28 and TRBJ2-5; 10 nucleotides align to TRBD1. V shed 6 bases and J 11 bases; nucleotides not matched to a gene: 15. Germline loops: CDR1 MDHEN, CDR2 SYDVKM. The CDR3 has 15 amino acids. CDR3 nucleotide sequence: TGTGCCAGCAGACTTTTCATTGGGACAGGGGTGGAGCAGTACTTC. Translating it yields CASRLFIGTGVEQYF. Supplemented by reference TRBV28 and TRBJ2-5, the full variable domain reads DVKVTQSSRYLVKRTGEKVFLECVQDMDHENMFWYRQDPGLGLRLIYFSYDVKMKEKGDIPEGYSVSREKKERFSLILESASTNQTSMYLCASRLFIGTGVEQYFGPGTRLLVL.

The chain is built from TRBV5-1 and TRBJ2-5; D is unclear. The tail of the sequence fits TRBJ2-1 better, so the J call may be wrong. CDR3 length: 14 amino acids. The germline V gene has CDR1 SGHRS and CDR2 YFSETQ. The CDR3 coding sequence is TGCGCCAGCAGCATCGGTATAGGTTGGAATGAGCAGTTCTTC. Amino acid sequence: CASSIGIGWNEQFF.

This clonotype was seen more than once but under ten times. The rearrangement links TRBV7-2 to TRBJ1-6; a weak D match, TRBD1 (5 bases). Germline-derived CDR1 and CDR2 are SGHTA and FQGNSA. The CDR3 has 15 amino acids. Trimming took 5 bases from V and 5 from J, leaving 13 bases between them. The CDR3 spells CASSPQGTNNSPLHF. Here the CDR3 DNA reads TGTGCCAGCAGCCCCCAGGGTACCAATAATTCACCCCTCCACTTT.

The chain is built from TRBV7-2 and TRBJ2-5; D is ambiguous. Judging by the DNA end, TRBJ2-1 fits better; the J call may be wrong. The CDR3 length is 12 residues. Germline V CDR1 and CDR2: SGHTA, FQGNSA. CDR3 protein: CASSLMRETQFF. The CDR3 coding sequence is TGTGCCAGCAGCTTAATGAGAGAGACCCAGTTCTTC.

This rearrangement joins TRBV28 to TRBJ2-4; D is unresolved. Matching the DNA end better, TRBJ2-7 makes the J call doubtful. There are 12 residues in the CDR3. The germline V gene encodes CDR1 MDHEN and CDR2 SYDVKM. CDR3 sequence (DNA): TGTGCCAGCAGTTTTGGGCCCTACGAGCAGTACTTC. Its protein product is CASSFGPYEQYF.